Below are 19 T cell receptor beta chains sequenced from a single sample in a study of OX40 agonist ivuxolimab in advanced cancers. The method was immunoSEQ multiplex PCR; TCRdb's version includes in-frame clones alone and lacks a portion of them. The profile shows about 34,000 clones, less than 85% of them singletons. The specimen was CD4+ or CD8+ T cells sorted from blood, collected in a trial of the OX40 agonist ivuxolimab. The receptors come from an adult with an advanced solid tumor such as melanoma, head and neck, liver or kidney cancer.

This clone turned up a few times. The rearrangement links TRBV27 to TRBJ1-1, with 10 bases matching TRBD1. Germline values: CDR1 MNHEY, CDR2 SMNVEV (reference sequence). The CDR3 contains 17 residues. V lost 8 bases to trimming and J lost 0 bases; unmatched junction nucleotides: 12. The CDR3 loop is CASAYGGTGAMNTEAFF. In nucleotides, the CDR3 is TGTGCCAGCGCCTACGGAGGGACAGGGGCTATGAACACTGAAGCTTTCTTT.

The chain uses TRBV4-1 and TRBJ1-3; tentatively, D is TRBD1 (5 bases). The CDR3 covers 16 residues. Germline assignment: CDR1 MGHRA and CDR2 YSYEKL. V was shortened by 4 bases and J by 9 bases, with 22 bases between the two germline ends. The CDR3 DNA follows: TGCGCCAGCAGCCCTCAACCCCGGGGCAGGGAAAGCACCATATATTTT. Its translation is CASSPQPRGRESTIYF.

The CDR3 region is CASSTGLAGGGTGELFF. The CDR3 DNA reads TGTGCCAGCAGCACGGGACTAGCGGGGGGTGGCACCGGGGAGCTGTTTTTT. The chain uses TRBV7-6 and TRBJ2-2, with TRBD2 matching over 15 bases. After removal of 5 bases from V and 4 bases from J, the junction contained 5 bases not matched to a gene. The CDR3 has 17 amino acids. Germline V gene data show CDR1 as SGHVS and CDR2 as FNYEAQ.

This rearrangement joins TRBV6-4 to TRBJ2-1; the D gene is possibly TRBD2 (6 bases). This CDR3 region has 14 residues. V lost 4 bases and J lost 5, with 12 bases in between. CDR1 is MRHNA, CDR2 SNTAGT, per germline. CDR3 sequence reads: CASSGGDGHNEQFF. CDR3 bases: TGTGCCAGCAGTGGCGGGGACGGCCACAATGAGCAGTTCTTC.

The chain joins TRBV7-9 to TRBJ1-5; perhaps TRBD1 as D (5 bases). CDR3 size: 13 residues. V lost 3 bases and J lost 4, with 7 bases in between. Germline V CDR1 and CDR2: SEHNR, FQNEAQ (reference sequence). CDR3 nucleotide sequence: TGTGCCAGCAGCTTGTGGGGGAATCAGCCCCAGCATTTT. It translates to CASSLWGNQPQHF.

V and J are TRBV5-5 and TRBJ2-7, with 7 bases identical to TRBD2. This CDR3 comprises 14 residues. Trimming took 0 bases from V and 0 from J; bases not matched to a gene: 0. Germline-derived CDR1 and CDR2 are SGHKS and YYEKEE (reference sequence). In DNA form, the CDR3 reads TGTGCCAGCAGCTTGGGACTAGCCTCCTACGAGCAGTACTTC. This translates into CASSLGLASYEQYF. The full variable domain, its missing parts supplied by reference TRBV5-5 and TRBJ2-7, is DAGVTQSPTHLIKTRGQQVTLRCSPISGHKSVSWYQQVLGQGPQFIFQYYEKEERGRGNFPDRFSARQFPNYSSELNVNALLLGDSALYLCASSLGLASYEQYFGPGTRLTVT.

This clone occurred once. V gene TRBV27 combines with J gene TRBJ2-7, with 9 bases fitting TRBD2. The CDR3 spans 14 residues. V shed 3 bases and J 5 bases; nucleotides not matched to a gene: 5. Germline CDR1 reads MNHEY; CDR2 reads SMNVEV (reference sequence). The DNA of the CDR3 is TGTGCCAGCAGTTTTTTTAGCGGGGGTAACGAGCAGTACTTC. Translated, it gives CASSFFSGGNEQYF.

The V gene is TRBV11-2, the J gene TRBJ1-1, with no clear D. Between the trimmed V and J ends, which lost 1 base and 4 bases, there was a span of 1 base. The CDR3 length is 11 residues. Germline V gene lookup returns CDR1 SGHAT and CDR2 FQNNGV. The CDR3: CASSLGTEAFF. CDR3 in DNA: TGTGCCAGCAGCTTAGGCACTGAAGCTTTCTTT.

J is TRBJ1-1 and V is TRBV7-3; 7 nucleotides align to TRBD1. Germline V gene data show CDR1 as SGHTA and CDR2 as FQGTGA. The J segment lost 1 base and the V segment lost 4 bases, leaving 6 bases of the junction unmatched. CDR3 length equals 15 residues. CDR3 in DNA: TGTGCCAGCAGCTCGCGGACAGGAAAGAACACTGAAGCTTTCTTT. Its protein is CASSSRTGKNTEAFF.

This clone was observed a handful of times. The chain has TRBV5-4 and TRBJ1-2, with D hard to call. Trimming removed 4 bases at V and 2 bases at J, with 9 bases between. CDR1 is SGHNT and CDR2 is YYREEE in the germline V gene (reference sequence). The CDR3 covers 13 residues. CDR3 sequence: CASSKSDNYGYTF. In nucleotides, the CDR3 is TGTGCCAGCAGCAAATCCGACAACTATGGCTACACCTTC.

This clone is medium-sized (0.01 to 0.1%) within its sample. The CDR3 sequence: CASSLAGQGSTEAFF. Here the CDR3 DNA reads TGTGCCAGCAGCTTAGCTGGACAGGGGAGTACTGAAGCTTTCTTT. This chain links TRBV13 with TRBJ1-1; 9 bases are a match to TRBD1. This CDR3 has 15 amino acids. Germline CDR1 reads PRHDT; CDR2 reads FYEKMQ (reference sequence). Trimming removed 1 base from V and 5 bases from J; junction bases left unmatched: 5.

In regard to this clone: Other DNA variants within this sample encode the same CDR3. The rearrangement links TRBV18 to TRBJ1-2; D may be TRBD1 (6 bases). Trimming removed 5 bases at V and 4 bases at J, with 11 bases between. Germline values: CDR1 KGHSH, CDR2 LQKENI. CDR3 length: 13 residues. CDR3 residues: CASSSQGTYGYTF. In DNA, the CDR3 is TGTGCCAGCTCATCCCAGGGGACCTATGGCTACACCTTC.

The chain links TRBV7-9 to TRBJ2-7; TRBD1 agrees at 7 bases. With 3 bases clipped from V and 3 bases from J, the junction kept 8 bases outside the gene matches. Germline CDR1 SEHNR, CDR2 FQNEAQ (reference sequence). This CDR3 contains 15 residues. The CDR3 DNA is TGTGCCAGCAGCTTGGGTGGGACAGAGTTCTACGAGCAGTACTTC. Translated, it gives CASSLGGTEFYEQYF. The whole variable domain, remainder taken from reference TRBV7-9 and TRBJ2-7, is DTGVSQNPRHKITKRGQNVTFRCDPISEHNRLYWYRQTLGQGPEFLTYFQNEAQLEKSRLLSDRFSAERPKGSFSTLEIQRTEQGDSAMYLCASSLGGTEFYEQYFGPGTRLTVT.

The chain links TRBV5-1 to TRBJ1-2, with 9 bases that match TRBD1. Trimming at V came to 4 bases and at J to 5 bases, leaving 15 bases not matched to a gene. The CDR3 has 17 amino acids. Germline V gene lookup returns CDR1 SGHRS and CDR2 YFSETQ. The chain's CDR3 is CASSPLGPGQGVYGYTF. The CDR3 DNA follows: TGCGCCAGCAGCCCCCTAGGCCCGGGACAGGGCGTATATGGCTACACCTTC.

The chain carries TRBV30 and TRBJ2-7, with 8 nucleotides matching TRBD1. Germline V gene sequence: CDR1 GTSNPN, CDR2 SVGIG (reference sequence). The CDR3 length is 14 residues. V lost 1 base and J lost 9; bases outside the gene matches: 11. The DNA for the CDR3 is TGTGCCTGGAGTGAAGGACAGGGCCCCCAGGGGCAGTACTTC. It codes for CAWSEGQGPQGQYF.

V usage is TRBV28 and J usage is TRBJ2-5; TRBD1 matches at 8 bases. V trimming: 3 bases; J trimming: 5 bases; junction bases outside the gene matches: 14. CDR1 and CDR2 from the germline V gene are MDHEN and SYDVKM. This CDR3 is 17 amino acids long. In DNA form, the CDR3 reads TGTGCCAGCAGTTTCGGTACTACCGGGACAGGAAGGGAGACCCAGTACTTC. It yields the protein CASSFGTTGTGRETQYF.

The chain recombines TRBV5-1 with TRBJ1-6; possibly TRBD1 for D (6 bases). CDR1 and CDR2 (germline): SGHRS, YFSETQ. This CDR3 is built from 16 residues. V lost 4 bases and J lost 7, with 18 bases in between. The CDR3 coding sequence is TGCGCCAGCAGCCGGGGTGGCAGGGGAGACAATTCACCCCTCCACTTT. As protein: CASSRGGRGDNSPLHF.

The rearrangement joins TRBV7-9 to TRBJ1-3; D not certain. From germline, CDR1 is SEHNR and CDR2 FQNEAQ (reference sequence). CDR3 length equals 16 residues. The V gene lost 2 bases and the J gene lost 0 bases, with 11 bases spanning the gap. CDR3 sequence reads: CASSLSSQSSGNTIYF. The CDR3, as DNA: TGTGCCAGCAGCTTAAGTTCGCAGTCCTCTGGAAACACCATATATTTT.

The V call is TRBV30, the J call TRBJ1-2; no reliable D call. The V end lost 3 bases, the J end lost 4 bases, and 6 bases lay between the germline ends. Per the germline V gene, CDR1 is GTSNPN and CDR2 is SVGIG (reference sequence). The CDR3 covers 11 residues. CDR3 DNA sequence: TGTGCCTGGAGAGCCTCCTATGGCTACACCTTC. Its translation is CAWRASYGYTF.